These T cell receptor beta chains were read from a single sample in a study of T cell changes during pregnancy in multiple sclerosis. Measured with immunoSEQ multiplex PCR; TCRdb has only the in-frame clones, and not every one. The sample lists about 80,000 clones, approximately 90% seen once, with under 1.5% in the top ten. The sample in question was peripheral blood, obtained before pregnancy. These receptors were taken from a female donor with multiple sclerosis, enrolled in a pregnancy study. CDR3s include the opening cysteine and the closing phenylalanine or tryptophan. Fields, in order: J gene, D gene, V gene, clone size, CDR3 DNA, CDR3 protein. A D gene is named only where the DNA matches it firmly. Only part of the rows carry a size: once, few, many, or a class if the clone is expanded.

>TRBJ2-1|.|TRBV5-6|.
TGTGCCAGCAGCCGTGACGGGAGCTCCTACAATGAGCAGTTCTTC
CASSRDGSSYNEQFF
>TRBJ1-1|TRBD1|TRBV16|.
TGTGCCAGCAGCCAATCCTTGACAGGGGACACTGAAGCTTTCTTT
CASSQSLTGDTEAFF
>TRBJ1-5|TRBD1|TRBV7-9|few
TGTGCCAGCAGCGGAACAGGGGATGGCCAGCCCCAGCATTTT
CASSGTGDGQPQHF
>TRBJ1-5|TRBD1|TRBV5-4|.
TGTGCCAGCAGCTTACAGGGGAAGGAACAGCCCCAGCATTTT
CASSLQGKEQPQHF
>TRBJ2-1|.|TRBV19|once
TGTGCCAGTAGTATGCGGCGGGGCGACTACAATGAGCAGTTCTTC
CASSMRRGDYNEQFF
>TRBJ1-5|.|TRBV19|.
TGTGCCAGTAGATTCCGGGGGGGCCCCCTAAGGGATCAGCCCCAGCATTTT
CASRFRGGPLRDQPQHF
>TRBJ1-4|TRBD1|TRBV2|.
TGTGCCAGCAGTCCCGGACAGGGGGGTGAAAAACTGTTTTTT
CASSPGQGGEKLFF
>TRBJ2-2|TRBD1|TRBV6-5|.
TGTGCCACCCTACAGGGGATCACCGGGGAGCTGTTTTTT
CATLQGITGELFF
>TRBJ2-3|.|TRBV10-3|.
TGTGCCATCAGTGACTACAGAAACGAACCAGATACGCAGTATTTT
CAISDYRNEPDTQYF
>TRBJ2-2|.|TRBV18|.
TGTGCCAGCTCACCACCTGCCCCCAGGGGTCCCGGGGAGCTGTTTTTT
CASSPPAPRGPGELFF